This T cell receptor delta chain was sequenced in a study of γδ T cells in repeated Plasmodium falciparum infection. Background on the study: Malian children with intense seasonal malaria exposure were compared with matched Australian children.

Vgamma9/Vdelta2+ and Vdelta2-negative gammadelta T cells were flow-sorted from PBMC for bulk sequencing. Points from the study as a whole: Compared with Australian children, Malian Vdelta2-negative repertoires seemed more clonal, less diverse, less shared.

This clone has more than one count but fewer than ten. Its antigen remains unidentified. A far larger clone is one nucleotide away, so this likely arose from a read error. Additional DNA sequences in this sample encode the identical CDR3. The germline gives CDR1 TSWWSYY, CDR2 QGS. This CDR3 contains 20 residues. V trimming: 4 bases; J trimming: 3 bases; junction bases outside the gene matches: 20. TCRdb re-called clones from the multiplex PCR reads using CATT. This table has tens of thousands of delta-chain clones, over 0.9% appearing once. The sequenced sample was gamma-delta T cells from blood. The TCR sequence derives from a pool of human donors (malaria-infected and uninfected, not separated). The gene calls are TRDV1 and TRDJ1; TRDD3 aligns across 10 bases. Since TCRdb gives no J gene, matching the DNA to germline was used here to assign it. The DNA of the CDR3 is TGTGCTCTTGGGGTCAAGTACTGGGGGATCCCTCCCCCTGGCCCCGATAAACTCATCTTT. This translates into CALGVKYWGIPPPGPDKLIF.